This T cell receptor beta chain was recovered during a study of blood T cell repertoires in COVID-19. For the study at large: Material from acute and convalescent COVID-19 was sourced from the United States, Italy and Spain. Sample material is recorded as cDNA or gDNA derived from T cells, B-cell-depleted T cells, or PBMCs.

Per the original methods: Amplifying reference gene primers gave estimates of nucleated cell counts. TCRdb keeps only in-frame clones here, not all; method: immunoSEQ multiplex PCR. For V, J and clone size, that table is used; D and trimming come from the DNA. The sample includes 100,000 or so clones, 85% to 95% seen only once; the top ten take more than 5%. Trimming removed 2 bases at V and 6 bases at J, with 13 bases between. The CDR3 has 14 amino acids. Germline V gene sequence: CDR1 MNHEY, CDR2 SVGAGI. Source material: peripheral blood. The sequence came from a man aged 45 to 65 with active COVID-19. The chain uses TRBV6-5 and TRBJ1-2; D is unclear. The CDR3 sequence is CASSYGRARDGYTF. The CDR3 coding sequence is TGTGCCAGCAGTTACGGGAGGGCGCGTGATGGCTACACCTTC.